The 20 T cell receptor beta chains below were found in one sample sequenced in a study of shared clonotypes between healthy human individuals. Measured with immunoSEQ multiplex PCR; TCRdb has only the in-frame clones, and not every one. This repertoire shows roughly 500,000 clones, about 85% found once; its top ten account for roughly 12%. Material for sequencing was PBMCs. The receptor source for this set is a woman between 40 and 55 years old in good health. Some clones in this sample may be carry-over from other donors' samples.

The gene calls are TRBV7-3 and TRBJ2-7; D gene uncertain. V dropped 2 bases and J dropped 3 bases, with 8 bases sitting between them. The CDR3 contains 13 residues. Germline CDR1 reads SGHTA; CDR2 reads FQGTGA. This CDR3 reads CASSLGPGYEQYF. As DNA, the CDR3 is TGTGCCAGCAGCTTAGGACCTGGCTACGAGCAGTACTTC.

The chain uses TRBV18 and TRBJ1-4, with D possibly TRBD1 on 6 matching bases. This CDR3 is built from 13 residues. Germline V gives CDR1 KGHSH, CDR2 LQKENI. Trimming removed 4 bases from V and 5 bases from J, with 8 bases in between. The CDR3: CASSRDKNEKLFF. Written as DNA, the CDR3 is TGTGCCAGCTCACGGGACAAGAATGAAAAACTGTTTTTT. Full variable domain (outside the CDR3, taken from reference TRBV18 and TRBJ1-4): NAGVMQNPRHLVRRRGQEARLRCSPMKGHSHVYWYRQLPEEGLKFMVYLQKENIIDESGMPKERFSAEFPKEGPSILRIQQVVRGDSAAYFCASSRDKNEKLFFGSGTQLSVL.

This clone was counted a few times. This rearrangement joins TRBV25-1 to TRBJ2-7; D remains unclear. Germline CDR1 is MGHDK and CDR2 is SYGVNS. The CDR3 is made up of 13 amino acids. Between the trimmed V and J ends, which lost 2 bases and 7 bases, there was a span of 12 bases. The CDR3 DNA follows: TGTGCCAGCAGTGAAGGTCCCGAGTGGGAGCAGTACTTC. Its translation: CASSEGPEWEQYF.

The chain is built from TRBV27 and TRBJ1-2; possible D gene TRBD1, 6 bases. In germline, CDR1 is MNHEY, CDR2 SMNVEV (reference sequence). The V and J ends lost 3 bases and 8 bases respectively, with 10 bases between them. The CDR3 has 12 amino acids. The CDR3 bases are TGTGCCAGCAGTTTTGGGGGACAAGGCTACACCTTC. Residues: CASSFGGQGYTF.

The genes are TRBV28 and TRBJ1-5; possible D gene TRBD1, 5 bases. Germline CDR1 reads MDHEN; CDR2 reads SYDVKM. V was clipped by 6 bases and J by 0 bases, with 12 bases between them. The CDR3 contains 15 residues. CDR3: CASSEPGISNQPQHF. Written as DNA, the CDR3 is TGTGCCAGCAGCGAGCCAGGGATTAGCAATCAGCCCCAGCATTTT.

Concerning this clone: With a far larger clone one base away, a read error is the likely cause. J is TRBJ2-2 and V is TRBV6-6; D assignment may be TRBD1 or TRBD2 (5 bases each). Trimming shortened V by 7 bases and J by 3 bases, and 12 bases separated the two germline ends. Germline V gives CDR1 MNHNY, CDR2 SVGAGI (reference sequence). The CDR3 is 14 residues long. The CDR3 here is CASKSGTDTGELFF. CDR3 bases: TGTGCCAGCAAGTCAGGGACGGACACCGGGGAGCTGTTTTTT.

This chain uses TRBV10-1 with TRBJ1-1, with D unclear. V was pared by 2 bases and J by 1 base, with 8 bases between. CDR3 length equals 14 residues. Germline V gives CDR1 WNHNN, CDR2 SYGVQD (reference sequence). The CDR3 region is CASSESRGNTEAFF. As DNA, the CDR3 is TGCGCCAGCAGTGAGAGTCGGGGGAACACTGAAGCTTTCTTT.

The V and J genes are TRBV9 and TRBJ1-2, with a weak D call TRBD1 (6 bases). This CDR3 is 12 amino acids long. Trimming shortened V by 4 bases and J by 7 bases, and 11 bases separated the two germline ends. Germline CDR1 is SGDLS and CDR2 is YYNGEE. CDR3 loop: CASSLGGAGYTF. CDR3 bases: TGTGCCAGCAGCCTCGGGGGGGCTGGCTACACCTTC.

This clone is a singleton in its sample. The CDR3 coding sequence is TGCGCCAGCACCCCAGCTAGCGGGAGGCTCACAGATACGCAGTATTTT. Translation: CASTPASGRLTDTQYF. The gene calls are TRBV5-1 and TRBJ2-3; TRBD2 matches 11 bases. Germline V gene sequence: CDR1 SGHRS, CDR2 YFSETQ. CDR3 length: 16 amino acids. Germline trimming cut 6 bases from V and 2 bases from J; bases unmatched to any gene: 8.

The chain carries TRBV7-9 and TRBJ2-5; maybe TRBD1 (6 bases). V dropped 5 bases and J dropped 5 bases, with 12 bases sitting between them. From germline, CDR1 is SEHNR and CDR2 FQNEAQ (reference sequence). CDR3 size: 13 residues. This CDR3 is CASSRDRSETQYF. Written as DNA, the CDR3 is TGTGCCAGCAGCCGAGACAGGTCTGAGACCCAGTACTTC. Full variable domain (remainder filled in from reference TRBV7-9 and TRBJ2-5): DTGVSQNPRHKITKRGQNVTFRCDPISEHNRLYWYRQTLGQGPEFLTYFQNEAQLEKSRLLSDRFSAERPKGSFSTLEIQRTEQGDSAMYLCASSRDRSETQYFGPGTRLLVL.

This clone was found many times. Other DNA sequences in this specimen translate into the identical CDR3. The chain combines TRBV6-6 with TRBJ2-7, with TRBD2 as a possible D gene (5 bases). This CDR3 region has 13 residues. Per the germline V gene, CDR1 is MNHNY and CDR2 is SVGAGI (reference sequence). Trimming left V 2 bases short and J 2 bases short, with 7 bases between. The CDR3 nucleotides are TGTGCCAGCAGTTACCCGGGGACCTACGAGCAGTACTTC. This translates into CASSYPGTYEQYF.

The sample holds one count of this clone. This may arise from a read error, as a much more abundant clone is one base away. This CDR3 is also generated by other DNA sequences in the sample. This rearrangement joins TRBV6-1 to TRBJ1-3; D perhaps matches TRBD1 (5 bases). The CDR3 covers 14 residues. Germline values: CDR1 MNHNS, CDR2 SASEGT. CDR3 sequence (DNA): TGCGCCAGCATCAGGGACGGCTCTGGAAACACCATATATTTT. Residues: CASIRDGSGNTIYF.

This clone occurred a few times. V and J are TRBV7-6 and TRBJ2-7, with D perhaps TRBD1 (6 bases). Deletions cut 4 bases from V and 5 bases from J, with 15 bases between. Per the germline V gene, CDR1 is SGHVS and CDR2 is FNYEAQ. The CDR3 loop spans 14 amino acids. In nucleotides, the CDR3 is TGTGCCAGCAGCTCCCGCGGACAGTCCGACGAGCAGTACTTC. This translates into CASSSRGQSDEQYF.

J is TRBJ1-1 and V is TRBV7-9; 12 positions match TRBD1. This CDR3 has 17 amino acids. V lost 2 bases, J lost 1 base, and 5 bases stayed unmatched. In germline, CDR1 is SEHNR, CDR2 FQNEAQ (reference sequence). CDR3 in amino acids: CASSLPGTGGWNTEAFF. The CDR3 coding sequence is TGTGCCAGCAGCTTACCAGGGACAGGGGGCTGGAACACTGAAGCTTTCTTT.

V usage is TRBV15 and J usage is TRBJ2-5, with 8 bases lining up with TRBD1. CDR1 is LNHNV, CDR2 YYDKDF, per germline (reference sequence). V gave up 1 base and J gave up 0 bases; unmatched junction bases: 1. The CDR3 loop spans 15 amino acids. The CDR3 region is CATSRGQGNQETQYF. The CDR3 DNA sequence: TGTGCCACCAGCAGAGGACAGGGGAACCAAGAGACCCAGTACTTC.

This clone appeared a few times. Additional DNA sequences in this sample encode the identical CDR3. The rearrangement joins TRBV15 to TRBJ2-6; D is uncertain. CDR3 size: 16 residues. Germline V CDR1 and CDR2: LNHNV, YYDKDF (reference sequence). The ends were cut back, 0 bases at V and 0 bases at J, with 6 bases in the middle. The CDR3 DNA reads TGTGCCACCAGCAGAGATCCGGGCTCTGGGGCCAACGTCCTGACTTTC. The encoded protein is CATSRDPGSGANVLTF.

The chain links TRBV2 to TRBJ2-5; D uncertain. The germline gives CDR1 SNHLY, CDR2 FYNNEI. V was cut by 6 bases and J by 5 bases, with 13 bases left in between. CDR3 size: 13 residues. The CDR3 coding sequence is TGTGCCAGCAGACCTGGGTCAAGGGAGACCCAGTACTTC. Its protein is CASRPGSRETQYF.

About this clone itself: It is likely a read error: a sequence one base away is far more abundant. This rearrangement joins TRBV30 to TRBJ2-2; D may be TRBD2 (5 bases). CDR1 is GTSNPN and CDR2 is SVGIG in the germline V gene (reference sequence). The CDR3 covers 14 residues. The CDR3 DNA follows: TGTACCTGGAGTTCAGGACTGGAGGCCGGGGAGCTGTTTTTT. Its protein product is CTWSSGLEAGELFF.

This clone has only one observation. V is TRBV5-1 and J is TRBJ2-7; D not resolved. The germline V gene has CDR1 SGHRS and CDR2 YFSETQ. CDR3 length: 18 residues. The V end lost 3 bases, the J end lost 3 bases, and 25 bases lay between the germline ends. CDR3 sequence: CASSSPLPVPLVDYEQYF. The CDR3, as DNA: TGCGCCAGCAGCTCCCCACTCCCCGTACCCCTGGTTGACTACGAGCAGTACTTC.

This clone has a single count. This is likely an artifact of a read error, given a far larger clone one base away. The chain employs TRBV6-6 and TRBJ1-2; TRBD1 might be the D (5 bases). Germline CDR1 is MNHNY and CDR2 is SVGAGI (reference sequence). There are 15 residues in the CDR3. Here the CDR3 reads CASRYFSGHQNGYTF. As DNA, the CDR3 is TGTGCCAGCAGGTACTTCTCAGGGCACCAGAATGGCTACACCTTC.